Below are 30 T cell receptor beta chains sequenced from a single sample in a study of OX40 agonist ivuxolimab in advanced cancers. Sequencing was performed with immunoSEQ multiplex PCR; in TCRdb, only in-frame clones are kept and a portion is missing. In the table there are tens of thousands of clones, 89% of which are singletons. Here the sequenced sample was CD4+ or CD8+ T cells sorted from blood, taken in a trial of the OX40 agonist ivuxolimab. All receptors derive from an adult with an advanced solid tumor such as melanoma, head and neck, liver or kidney cancer.

There are a few counts of this clone. The rearrangement uses TRBV29-1 and TRBJ1-1; no clear D gene. There are 11 residues in the CDR3. Looked up from germline, CDR1 is SQVTM and CDR2 is ANQGSEA. Trimming removed 6 bases from V and 7 bases from J, with 12 bases in between. Here the CDR3 reads CSVVSNFEAFF. CDR3 bases: TGCAGCGTGGTTAGCAATTTTGAAGCTTTCTTT.

The chain joins TRBV10-3 to TRBJ2-1, with TRBD1 matching over 9 bases. Germline CDR1 reads ENHRY; CDR2 reads SYGVKD. The CDR3 runs 16 residues. V lost 5 bases and J lost 4; bases outside the gene matches: 9. CDR3 in DNA: TGTGCCATCAGTCCCCAAGGGACAGGGCTATACAATGAGCAGTTCTTC. It codes for CAISPQGTGLYNEQFF.

The chain links TRBV5-6 to TRBJ1-2; tentative D call: TRBD1 (6 bases). Looked up from germline, CDR1 is SGHDT and CDR2 is YYEEEE. This CDR3 is 15 amino acids long. V was clipped by 4 bases and J by 4 bases, with 17 bases between them. The CDR3 sequence is CASSLGGGAGYGYTF. CDR3 coding DNA: TGTGCCAGCAGCCTCGGCGGGGGCGCGGGCTATGGCTACACCTTC.

This clone counts as medium-sized. The J gene is TRBJ2-2, the V gene TRBV2, with TRBD1 as a possible D gene (5 bases). Trimming stripped 3 bases from V and 7 bases from J, with 12 bases between. CDR3 length equals 14 residues. Germline V gene lookup returns CDR1 SNHLY and CDR2 FYNNEI. The CDR3 DNA reads TGTGCCAGCAGTGATGTCCCAGGGTACGGGGAGCTGTTTTTT. Amino acids: CASSDVPGYGELFF. The whole variable domain, filled in from reference TRBV2 and TRBJ2-2, reads EPEVTQTPSHQVTQMGQEVILRCVPISNHLYFYWYRQILGQKVEFLVSFYNNEISEKSEIFDDQFSVERPDGSNFTLKIRSTKLEDSAMYFCASSDVPGYGELFFGEGSRLTVL.

The genes are TRBV6-5 and TRBJ2-2; unclear D gene. Per the germline V gene, CDR1 is MNHEY and CDR2 is SVGAGI. The V gene lost 6 bases and the J gene lost 0 bases, with 2 bases spanning the gap. The CDR3 is 12 amino acids. Here the CDR3 reads CASRANTGELFF. Here the CDR3 DNA reads TGTGCCAGCAGAGCGAACACCGGGGAGCTGTTTTTT.

This sequence joins TRBV6-5 and TRBJ1-2, with 8 bases identical to TRBD1. The CDR3 is 14 residues long. CDR1 and CDR2 (germline): MNHEY, SVGAGI. The trim removed 5 bases at V and 3 bases at J, leaving 5 bases unmatched. CDR3 coding DNA: TGTGCCAGCAGTAACACGGACAGGGACTATGGCTACACCTTC. Amino acids: CASSNTDRDYGYTF.

The chain recombines TRBV7-6 with TRBJ2-7; TRBD2 might be the D (6 bases). Germline V gene data show CDR1 as SGHVS and CDR2 as FNYEAQ. The length of the CDR3 is 14 residues. V lost 6 bases and J 0 bases, leaving 12 bases between the germline ends. For the CDR3, the DNA is TGTGCCAGCAGTTGGAGTAGCGGCTCCTACGAGCAGTACTTC. Residues: CASSWSSGSYEQYF.

As regards this clone: Other nucleotide sequences from this sample produce the same CDR3. CDR3 nucleotides: TGTGCCTGGAACGAAGCGTCAGGGGGTCCCTACGAGCAGTACTTC. Its translation: CAWNEASGGPYEQYF. The chain links TRBV30 to TRBJ2-7, with 7 bases fitting TRBD1. CDR1 and CDR2 (germline): GTSNPN, SVGIG (reference sequence). This CDR3 has 15 residues. Germline trimming cut 4 bases from V and 2 bases from J; bases unmatched to any gene: 11.

The V call is TRBV27, the J call TRBJ2-2; 9 nucleotides agree with TRBD1. There are 14 residues in the CDR3. Per germline, CDR1 MNHEY and CDR2 SMNVEV (reference sequence). Trimming took 4 bases from V and 7 from J; bases not matched to a gene: 4. CDR3 protein: CASSSGTGNGELFF. The CDR3 region has the DNA TGTGCCAGCAGTTCCGGGACAGGGAACGGGGAGCTGTTTTTT.

V gene TRBV29-1 combines with J gene TRBJ2-4, with D perhaps TRBD1 or TRBD2 (5 bases each). Germline CDR1 reads SQVTM; CDR2 reads ANQGSEA. The ends were cut back, 2 bases at V and 1 base at J, with 18 bases in the middle. The CDR3 runs to 17 residues. The CDR3 DNA reads as TGCAGCGTTGAATTGGGAAAAGGGGAGATGGCCAAAAACATTCAGTACTTC. It codes for CSVELGKGEMAKNIQYF.

This rearrangement joins TRBV7-3 to TRBJ2-5, with D possibly being TRBD1 (6 bases). The J call may be incorrect, as the DNA end agrees better with TRBJ2-7. CDR3 length: 13 residues. CDR1 is SGHTA, CDR2 FQGTGA, per germline. The CDR3 reads CASSRDTYYEQYF. Written as DNA, the CDR3 is TGTGCCAGCAGCCGGGACACCTATTACGAGCAGTACTTC.

This chain connects TRBV19 to TRBJ1-2; D call uncertain. V shed 7 bases and J shed 7 bases, with 13 bases lying between them. Germline CDR1 is LNHDA and CDR2 is SQIVND (reference sequence). This CDR3 comprises 12 residues. The CDR3 region has the DNA TGTGCCAGTATGGCGGGGTGGCCTGGCTACACCTTC. This encodes CASMAGWPGYTF. Based on the CDR3 plus reference TRBV19 and TRBJ1-2, the full variable domain is DGGITQSPKYLFRKEGQNVTLSCEQNLNHDAMYWYRQDPGQGLRLIYYSQIVNDFQKGDIAEGYSVSREKKESFPLTVTSAQKNPTAFYLCASMAGWPGYTFGSGTRLTVV.

The chain uses TRBV6-5 and TRBJ1-2, with TRBD1 identical over 7 bases. The J segment lost 4 bases and the V segment lost 5 bases, leaving 10 bases of the junction unmatched. Per germline, CDR1 MNHEY and CDR2 SVGAGI. The CDR3 totals 15 residues. The CDR3 spells CASSPAGGAGYGYTF. CDR3 bases: TGTGCCAGCAGTCCGGCAGGGGGGGCCGGCTATGGCTACACCTTC.

This rearrangement joins TRBV29-1 to TRBJ1-5; possible D gene TRBD1, 6 bases. The CDR3 spans 13 residues. Germline CDR1 SQVTM, CDR2 ANQGSEA. V lost 6 bases and J 11 bases, leaving 20 bases between the germline ends. The CDR3 coding sequence is TGCAGCGTGCGGGGGGGCCCGGATCGGACCCAGCATTTT. Its translation is CSVRGGPDRTQHF. Full variable domain (missing parts from reference TRBV29-1 and TRBJ1-5): SAVISQKPSRDICQRGTSLTIQCQVDSQVTMMFWYRQQPGQSLTLIATANQGSEATYESGFVIDKFPISRPNLTFSTLTVSNMSPEDSSIYLCSVRGGPDRTQHFGDGTRLSIL.

The rearrangement joins TRBV7-3 to TRBJ2-5; D perhaps matches TRBD2 (5 bases). Trimming removed 5 bases from V and 5 bases from J, with 15 bases in between. CDR1 and CDR2 (germline): SGHTA, FQGTGA. The CDR3 consists of 14 residues. The CDR3 here is CASSIGPRGETQYF. The CDR3 DNA reads TGTGCCAGCAGCATTGGCCCCCGCGGGGAGACCCAGTACTTC.

CDR3 coding DNA: TGTGCCAGCAGTTACTCGGAGGAATTCTATGGCTACACCTTC. It yields the protein CASSYSEEFYGYTF. The chain has TRBV6-5 and TRBJ1-2; D ambiguous. V was cut by 0 bases and J by 4 bases, with 9 bases left in between. The germline CDR1 and CDR2 sequences are MNHEY and SVGAGI. The CDR3 length is 14 residues.

This sequence joins TRBV27 and TRBJ2-3; D is unresolved. The CDR3 length is 14 residues. Germline V lookup: CDR1 MNHEY, CDR2 SMNVEV (reference sequence). With 2 bases removed from V and 3 bases from J, the gap between germline ends came to 9 bases. CDR3 amino acids: CASSLAQGTDTQYF. CDR3 nucleotide sequence: TGTGCCAGCAGTTTAGCTCAAGGTACAGATACGCAGTATTTT.

The chain has TRBV4-3 and TRBJ2-7; TRBD1 matches at 7 bases. Germline CDR1 reads LGHNA; CDR2 reads YSLEER. The ends lost 1 base at V and 2 bases at J; junction bases unmatched: 2. This CDR3 spans 14 amino acids. The CDR3 loop reads CASSQGTGTYEQYF. As DNA, the CDR3 is TGCGCCAGCAGCCAAGGGACAGGCACCTACGAGCAGTACTTC.

The chain carries TRBV9 and TRBJ2-1, with TRBD2 identical over 10 bases. The germline gives CDR1 SGDLS, CDR2 YYNGEE. This CDR3 is 15 amino acids long. J gave up 7 bases and V 1 base, and 5 bases lay outside the gene matches. CDR3 loop: CASSVSGGVSNEQFF. The CDR3 bases are TGTGCCAGCAGCGTAAGCGGGGGGGTCTCAAATGAGCAGTTCTTC.

This clone showed up just once. An end of the junction differs from the germline gene, which may be a read error. Distinct nucleotide sequences in the sample also encode this CDR3. The genes are TRBV6-5 and TRBJ2-7; D not resolved. The length of the CDR3 is 13 residues. Germline V gene lookup returns CDR1 MNHEY and CDR2 SVGAGI. Written as DNA, the CDR3 is TGCGCCAGCAGTTACGCAGCCTCCTACGAGCAGTACTTC. It translates to CASSYAASYEQYF.

The genes are TRBV5-1 and TRBJ2-5; no clear D gene. The germline CDR1 and CDR2 sequences are SGHRS and YFSETQ. This CDR3 spans 12 amino acids. Between the trimmed V and J ends, which lost 0 bases and 5 bases, there was a span of 5 bases. The CDR3 nucleotides are TGCGCCAGCAGCTTGGTCCCCGAGACCCAGTACTTC. Its translation: CASSLVPETQYF.

The rearrangement joins TRBV29-1 to TRBJ1-2; 7 bases match TRBD1. The J segment lost 0 bases and the V segment lost 7 bases, leaving 8 bases of the junction unmatched. Germline CDR1 reads SQVTM; CDR2 reads ANQGSEA. This CDR3 has 14 amino acids. CDR3 loop: CSAEGTASNYGYTF. The CDR3 DNA is TGCAGCGCCGAAGGGACAGCTTCTAACTATGGCTACACCTTC.

This sequence joins TRBV10-3 and TRBJ2-7, with D perhaps assigned TRBD1 or TRBD2 (5 bases each). V shed 4 bases and J shed 3 bases, with 19 bases lying between them. The CDR3 has 16 amino acids. CDR1 and CDR2 from the germline V gene are ENHRY and SYGVKD. DNA of the CDR3: TGTGCCATCAGTGCCGGCCTGACCGGGGCTTACTACGAGCAGTACTTC. This codes for CAISAGLTGAYYEQYF.

The genes are TRBV19 and TRBJ2-1, with D hard to call. V lost 6 bases, J lost 7 bases, and 16 bases lay in between. CDR1 and CDR2 (germline): LNHDA, SQIVND (reference sequence). The CDR3 spans 14 residues. CDR3 in amino acids: CASSGPLSINEQFF. The DNA for the CDR3 is TGTGCCAGTAGCGGACCCCTATCGATTAATGAGCAGTTCTTC.

This clone is medium-sized by share. The chain carries TRBV7-2 and TRBJ1-5, with D perhaps matching TRBD1 (5 bases). CDR1 is SGHTA and CDR2 is FQGNSA in the germline V gene. V was cut by 2 bases and J by 0 bases, with 20 bases left in between. This CDR3 spans 19 amino acids. Written as DNA, the CDR3 is TGTGCCAGCAGCTTATGGGACGGTGTAACACGCGATAGCAATCAGCCCCAGCATTTT. It translates to CASSLWDGVTRDSNQPQHF.

The rearrangement links TRBV19 to TRBJ2-2, with D tentatively TRBD1 or TRBD2 (5 bases each). The germline V gene has CDR1 LNHDA and CDR2 SQIVND (reference sequence). The ends were cut back, 3 bases at V and 0 bases at J, with 11 bases in the middle. The CDR3 loop spans 16 amino acids. The CDR3 sequence is CASSIVGVSNTGELFF. The CDR3 DNA is TGTGCCAGTAGTATCGTGGGGGTCTCGAACACCGGGGAGCTGTTTTTT. Together with reference TRBV19 and TRBJ2-2, the CDR3 gives the full variable domain: DGGITQSPKYLFRKEGQNVTLSCEQNLNHDAMYWYRQDPGQGLRLIYYSQIVNDFQKGDIAEGYSVSREKKESFPLTVTSAQKNPTAFYLCASSIVGVSNTGELFFGEGSRLTVL.

CDR3 sequence (DNA): TGTGCCAGCAGTTACTCGAAAATATTGAACACTGAAGCTTTCTTT. Translating gives CASSYSKILNTEAFF. This chain links TRBV6-6 with TRBJ1-1; D gene unclear. CDR1 is MNHNY, CDR2 SVGAGI, per germline (reference sequence). This CDR3 has 15 amino acids. Deletions cut 0 bases from V and 0 bases from J, with 8 bases between.

The chain carries TRBV11-2 and TRBJ2-7; perhaps D is TRBD1 or TRBD2 (6 bases each). Trimming shortened V by 8 bases and J by 3 bases, and 26 bases separated the two germline ends. Looked up from germline, CDR1 is SGHAT and CDR2 is FQNNGV. The CDR3 covers 17 residues. The CDR3 here is CASSWGATAAPFYEQYF. DNA of the CDR3: TGTGCCAGCTCGTGGGGGGCTACAGCGGCACCCTTCTACGAGCAGTACTTC.

This clone is a singleton in its sample. Other DNA sequences from this sample encode an identical CDR3 as well. J is TRBJ2-2 and V is TRBV29-1; D call uncertain. This CDR3 is 15 amino acids long. The germline V and J ends were trimmed by 0 bases and 0 bases, with 8 bases remaining between them. Germline CDR1 is SQVTM and CDR2 is ANQGSEA. This CDR3 reads CSVEEGWANTGELFF. CDR3 in DNA: TGCAGCGTTGAAGAGGGGTGGGCGAACACCGGGGAGCTGTTTTTT.

The V gene is TRBV9, the J gene TRBJ2-7; 9 bases map to TRBD2. Germline CDR1 is SGDLS and CDR2 is YYNGEE. The V gene end was trimmed by 4 bases and the J gene end by 5 bases; junction bases not matched to a gene: 13. The CDR3 extends over 16 amino acids. CDR3 DNA: TGTGCCAGCAGCCGGAGGAGAGGCGGGGGGGCTGACGAGCAGTACTTC. Its translation: CASSRRRGGGADEQYF.